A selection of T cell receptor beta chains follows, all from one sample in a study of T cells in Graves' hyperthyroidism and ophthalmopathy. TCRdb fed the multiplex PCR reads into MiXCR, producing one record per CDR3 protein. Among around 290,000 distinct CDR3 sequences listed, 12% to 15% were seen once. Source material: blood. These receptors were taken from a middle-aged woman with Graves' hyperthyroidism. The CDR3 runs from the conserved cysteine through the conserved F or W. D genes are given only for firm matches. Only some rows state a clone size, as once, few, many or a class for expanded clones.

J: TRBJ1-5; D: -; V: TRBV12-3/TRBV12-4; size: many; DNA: TGTGCCAGCAGTTTAGGCCAACGATATCAGCCCCAGCATTTT; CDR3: CASSLGQRYQPQHF
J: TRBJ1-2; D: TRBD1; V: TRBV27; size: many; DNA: TGTGCCAGCAGCCAGTCCCGGGACAGGGCGGATGGCTACACCTTC; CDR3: CASSQSRDRADGYTF
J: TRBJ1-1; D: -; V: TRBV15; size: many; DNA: TGTGCCACCAGCCGGACAGAGAACACTGAAGCTTTCTTT; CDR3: CATSRTENTEAFF
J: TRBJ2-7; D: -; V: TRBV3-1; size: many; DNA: TGTGCCAGCAGCCAGTTTTCATACTACGAGCAGTACTTC; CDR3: CASSQFSYYEQYF
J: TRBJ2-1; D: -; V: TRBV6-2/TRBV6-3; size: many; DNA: TGTGCCAGCTGGAGGGATCCATTGTACAATGAGCAGTTCTTC; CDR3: CASWRDPLYNEQFF
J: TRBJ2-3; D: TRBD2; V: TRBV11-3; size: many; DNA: TGTGCCAGCAGCAGCGGGAGTAGTACAGATACGCAGTATTTT; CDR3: CASSSGSSTDTQYF
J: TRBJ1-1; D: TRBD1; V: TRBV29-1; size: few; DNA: TGCAGCGTAAGACAGGGCGACAACACTGAAGCTTTCTTT; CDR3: CSVRQGDNTEAFF
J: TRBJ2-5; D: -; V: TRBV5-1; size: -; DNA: TGCGCCAGCAGCTTGGAGCAGACCCAGTACTTC; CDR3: CASSLEQTQYF
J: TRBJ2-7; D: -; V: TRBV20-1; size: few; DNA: TGCAGTGCTAGAGATAGGACTAACCCCTACGAGCAGTACTTC; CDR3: CSARDRTNPYEQYF
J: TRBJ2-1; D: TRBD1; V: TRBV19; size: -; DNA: TGTGCCAGTGGGACAGGGAACAATGAGCAGTTCTTC; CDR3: CASGTGNNEQFF
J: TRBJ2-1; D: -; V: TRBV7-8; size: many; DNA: TGTGCCAGCAGCTTTGGTACGTATTACCCCGAGCAGTTCTTC; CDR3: CASSFGTYYPEQFF
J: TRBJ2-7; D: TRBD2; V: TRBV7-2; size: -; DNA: TGTGCCAGCAGCTTATATGGGCTAGCGGATTACTCCTACGAGCAGTACTTC; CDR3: CASSLYGLADYSYEQYF
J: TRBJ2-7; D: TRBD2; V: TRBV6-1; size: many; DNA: TGTGCCAGCAGTTACAGCGGGAGCTCCTACGAGCAGTACTTC; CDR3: CASSYSGSSYEQYF
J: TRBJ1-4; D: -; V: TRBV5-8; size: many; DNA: TGTGCCAGCAACTCAGGGTTCGGAGTGGAAAAACTGTTTTTT; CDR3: CASNSGFGVEKLFF
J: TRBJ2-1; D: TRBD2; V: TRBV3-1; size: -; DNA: TGTGCCAGCAGTCCACCAACCGGGACTAGCGGGCGGAATGAGCAGTTCTTC; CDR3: CASSPPTGTSGRNEQFF
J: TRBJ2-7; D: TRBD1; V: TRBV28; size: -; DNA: TGTGCCACCAGCCTGGGGACAGCCCTCTCCTACGAGCAGTACTTC; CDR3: CATSLGTALSYEQYF
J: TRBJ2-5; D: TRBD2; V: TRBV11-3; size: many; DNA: TGTGCCAGCAGCTTAGACTTTGGACTAGCGGGCCAAGAGACCCAGTACTTC; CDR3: CASSLDFGLAGQETQYF
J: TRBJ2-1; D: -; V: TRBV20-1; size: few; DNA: TGCAGTGCTAGAGTCGATATTGCTAGCTGGGAGGATGAGCAGTTCTTC; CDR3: CSARVDIASWEDEQFF
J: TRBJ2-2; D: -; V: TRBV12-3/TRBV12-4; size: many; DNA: TGTGCCAGCAGTTATGGGGGTAACACCGGGGAGCTGTTTTTT; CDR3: CASSYGGNTGELFF
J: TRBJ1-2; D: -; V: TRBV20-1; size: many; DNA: TGCAGTGCCAACTTCGCAGGGGAGATATCGGATGGCTACACCTTC; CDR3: CSANFAGEISDGYTF
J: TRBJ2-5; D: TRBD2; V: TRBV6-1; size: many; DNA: TGTGCCAGCAGTGATTGGCTAGCGGATCAAGAGACCCAGTACTTC; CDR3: CASSDWLADQETQYF
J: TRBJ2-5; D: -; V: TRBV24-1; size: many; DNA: TGTGCCACCAGTGGGGTCAGGGAAGAGGAGACCCAGTACTTC; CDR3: CATSGVREEETQYF
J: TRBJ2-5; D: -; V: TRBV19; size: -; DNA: TGTGCCAGTAGTAGTCTCCGAGGGGGGCAAGAGACCCAGTACTTC; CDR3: CASSSLRGGQETQYF
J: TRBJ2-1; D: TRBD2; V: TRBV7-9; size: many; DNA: TGTGCCAGCGTTCTTCGGGGGGACGCCTACAATGAGCAGTTCTTC; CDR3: CASVLRGDAYNEQFF
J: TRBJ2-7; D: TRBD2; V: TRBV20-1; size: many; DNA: TGCAGTGCTAGGGGCCTAGCGGGATTAGGCGAGCAGTACTTC; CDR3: CSARGLAGLGEQYF
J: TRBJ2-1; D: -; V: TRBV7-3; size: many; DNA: TGTGCCAGCAGCTTAGGAGGGAACGACAATGAGCAGTTCTTC; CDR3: CASSLGGNDNEQFF
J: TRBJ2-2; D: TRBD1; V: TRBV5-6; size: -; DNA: TGTGCCAGCAGCTTTCGTGGGACAGGGCCGGGCGGGGAGCTGTTTTTT; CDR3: CASSFRGTGPGGELFF
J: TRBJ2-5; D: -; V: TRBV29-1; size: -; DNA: TGCAGCGTTGCGGGGGCCGGAGAGACCCAGTACTTC; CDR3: CSVAGAGETQYF
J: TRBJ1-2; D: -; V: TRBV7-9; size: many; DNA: TGTGCCAGCAGCTCCAGGTCGGGGCAGACCTACTATGGCTACACCTTC; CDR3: CASSSRSGQTYYGYTF
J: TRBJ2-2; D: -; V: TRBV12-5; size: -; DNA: TGTGCTAGTGGTTTGACTGCGGAACCGAACACCGGGGAGCTGTTTTTT; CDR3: CASGLTAEPNTGELFF
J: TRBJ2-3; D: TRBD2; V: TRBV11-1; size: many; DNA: TGTGCCAGCAGCTTACAAGCGGGAGGCGCAGATACGCAGTATTTT; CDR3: CASSLQAGGADTQYF
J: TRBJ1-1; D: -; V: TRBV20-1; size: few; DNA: TGCAGTGCTTCAGAGGGAGGGTACGGAACTGAAGCTTTCTTT; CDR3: CSASEGGYGTEAFF
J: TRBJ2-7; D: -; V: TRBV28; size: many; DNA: TGTGCCAGCAACGCCCCCCCTTGGTCCTACGAGCAGTACTTC; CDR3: CASNAPPWSYEQYF
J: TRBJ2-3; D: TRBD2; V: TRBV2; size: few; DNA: TGTGCCAGCAGTGTACTAGCGGACCGGGATGCGCAGTATTTT; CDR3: CASSVLADRDAQYF
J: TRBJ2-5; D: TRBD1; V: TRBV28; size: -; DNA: TGTGCCAGCAGCATATCATCGGGGACAGGGGGAAAGACCCAGTACTTC; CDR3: CASSISSGTGGKTQYF
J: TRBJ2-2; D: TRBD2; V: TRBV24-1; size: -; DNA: TGTGCCACCAGTGATTTGCGCGGGGGCACCGGGGAGCTGTTTTTT; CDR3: CATSDLRGGTGELFF
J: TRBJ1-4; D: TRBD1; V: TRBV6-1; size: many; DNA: TGTGCCAGCAGGTCATACAGGGGGACTAATGAAAAACTGTTTTTT; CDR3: CASRSYRGTNEKLFF
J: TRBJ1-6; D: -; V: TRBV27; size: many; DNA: TGTGCCAGCAGTTTGGGCAGAGATAATTCACCCCTCCACTTT; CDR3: CASSLGRDNSPLHF
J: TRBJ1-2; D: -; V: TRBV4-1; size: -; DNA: TGCGCCAGCAGCCAAAAGCAGGACAGATTTTATGGCTACACCTTC; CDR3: CASSQKQDRFYGYTF
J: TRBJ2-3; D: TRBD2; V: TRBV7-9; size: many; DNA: TGTGCCAGCAGCCATCCGGGGGGAGCGCAGTATTTT; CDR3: CASSHPGGAQYF
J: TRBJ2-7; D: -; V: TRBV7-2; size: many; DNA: TGTGCCAGCAGCTTAGGGGCAACTACCTCGGGCGAGCAGTACTTC; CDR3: CASSLGATTSGEQYF